This T cell receptor (beta chain) was found in a study of T cell responses to AZD1222 COVID-19 vaccine. Study-level results: Only five to seven AZD1222 recipients tested seropositive at baseline. The donor cohort was predominantly white British with a female majority, and clonal diversity may have been underestimated.

The V end lost 1 base, the J end lost 2 bases, and 8 bases lay between the germline ends. CDR3 size: 14 residues. Per germline, CDR1 MDHEN and CDR2 SYDVKM. Method: immunoSEQ multiplex PCR; TCRdb's copy keeps in-frame clones and lacks some. The sample yields 210,000 or so clones, approximately 94% seen once. For this clone: The target antigen is unknown.

V usage is TRBV28 and J usage is TRBJ1-1; possible D gene TRBD1, 5 bases. This TCR derives from an adult in good health. The specimen comprised peripheral blood, sampled on day 0 of MenACWY control vaccination. The CDR3 nucleotides are TGTGCCAGCAGTTTATCCGGGGGAAACACTGAAGCTTTCTTT. This gives the protein CASSLSGGNTEAFF.